Listed below are T cell receptor beta chains from one sample, sequenced in a study of siplizumab effects on memory and regulatory T cells. Clones were sequenced by immunoSEQ multiplex PCR, and TCRdb holds only the in-frame ones, with some missing. Among tens of thousands of clones listed, 75% to 95% were seen once. The sample comprised CD8+ T cells sorted from blood. Receptor source: a human donor in good health. CDR3s include the opening cysteine and the closing phenylalanine or tryptophan.

V gene	J gene	CDR3 protein
TRBV9	TRBJ1-1	CASSVYGENTEAFF
TRBV2	TRBJ2-1	CASSGTGYNEQFF
TRBV15	TRBJ2-1	CATSRDGPYNEQFF
TRBV7-9	TRBJ2-3	CASSLSQQGSDTQYF
TRBV7-3	TRBJ2-3	CASSLGTSGYSSTDTQYF
TRBV19	TRBJ2-7	CASSDSHEQYF
TRBV5-5	TRBJ2-7	CASSLGASGEQYF
TRBV18	TRBJ1-1	CASSGADRNTEAFF
TRBV7-8	TRBJ2-1	CASSLAGWRNEQFF
TRBV19	TRBJ2-7	CASSIMGPSYEQYF
TRBV27	TRBJ2-3	CASSLILAGGADTQYF
TRBV23-1	TRBJ2-3	CASSQRGPDGENTDTQYF
TRBV19	TRBJ1-2	CASSMQAAYGYTF
TRBV10-3	TRBJ2-3	CAITWGDTQYF
TRBV6-5	TRBJ2-2	CASSYRTGELFF
TRBV9	TRBJ2-7	CASSAPRTSGPYEQYF